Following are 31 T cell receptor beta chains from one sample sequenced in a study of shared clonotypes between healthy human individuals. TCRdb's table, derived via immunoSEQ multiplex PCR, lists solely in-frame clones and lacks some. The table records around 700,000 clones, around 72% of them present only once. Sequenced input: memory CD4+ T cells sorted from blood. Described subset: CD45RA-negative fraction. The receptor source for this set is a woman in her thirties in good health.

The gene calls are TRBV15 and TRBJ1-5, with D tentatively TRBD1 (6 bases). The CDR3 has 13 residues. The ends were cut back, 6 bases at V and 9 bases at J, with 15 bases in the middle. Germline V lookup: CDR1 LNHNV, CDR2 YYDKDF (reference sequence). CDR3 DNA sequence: TGTGCCACCAGAGGGTCAGGGGCCGGGCCCCAGCATTTT. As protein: CATRGSGAGPQHF. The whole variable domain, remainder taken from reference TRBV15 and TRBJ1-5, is DAMVIQNPRYQVTQFGKPVTLSCSQTLNHNVMYWYQQKSSQAPKLLFHYYDKDFNNEADTPDNFQSRRPNTSFCFLDIRSPGLGDTAMYLCATRGSGAGPQHFGDGTRLSIL.

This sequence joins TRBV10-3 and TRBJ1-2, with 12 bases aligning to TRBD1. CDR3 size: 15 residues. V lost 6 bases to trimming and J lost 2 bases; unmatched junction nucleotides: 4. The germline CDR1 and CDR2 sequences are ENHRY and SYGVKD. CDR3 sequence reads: CAIRTGTGGNYGYTF. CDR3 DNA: TGTGCCATCAGGACCGGGACAGGGGGCAACTATGGCTACACCTTC.

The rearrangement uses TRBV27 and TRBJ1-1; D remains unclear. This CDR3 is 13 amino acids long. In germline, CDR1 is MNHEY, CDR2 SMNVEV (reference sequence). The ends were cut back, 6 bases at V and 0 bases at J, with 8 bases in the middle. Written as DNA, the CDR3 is TGTGCCAGCAGAACTCTGATGAACACTGAAGCTTTCTTT. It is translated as CASRTLMNTEAFF.

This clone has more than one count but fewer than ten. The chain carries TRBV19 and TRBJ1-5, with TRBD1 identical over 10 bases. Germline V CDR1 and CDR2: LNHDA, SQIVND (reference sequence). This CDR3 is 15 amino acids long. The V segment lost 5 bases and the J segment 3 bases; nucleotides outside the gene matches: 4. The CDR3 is CASSPGTGANQPQHF. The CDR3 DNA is TGTGCCAGTAGTCCCGGGACAGGGGCCAATCAGCCCCAGCATTTT.

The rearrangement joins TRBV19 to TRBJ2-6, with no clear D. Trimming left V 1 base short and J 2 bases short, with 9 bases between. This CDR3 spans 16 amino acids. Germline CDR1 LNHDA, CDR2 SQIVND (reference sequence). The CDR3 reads CASSIGLRTGANVLTF. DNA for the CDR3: TGTGCCAGTAGTATAGGGTTAAGGACTGGGGCCAACGTCCTGACTTTC.

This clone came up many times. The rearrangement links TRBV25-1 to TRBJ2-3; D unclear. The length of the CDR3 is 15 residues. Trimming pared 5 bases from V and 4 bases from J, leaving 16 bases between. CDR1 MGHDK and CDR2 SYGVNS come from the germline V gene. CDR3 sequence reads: CASSSSGKSADTQYF. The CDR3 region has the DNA TGTGCCAGCAGTTCCTCAGGAAAGAGCGCAGATACGCAGTATTTT.

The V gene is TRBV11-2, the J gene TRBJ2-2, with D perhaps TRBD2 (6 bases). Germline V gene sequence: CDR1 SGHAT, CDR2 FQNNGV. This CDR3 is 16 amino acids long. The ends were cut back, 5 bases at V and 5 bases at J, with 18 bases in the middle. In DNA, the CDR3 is TGTGCCAGCAGCCGGAGGGTGGGGCAGCAGACCGGGGAGCTGTTTTTT. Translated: CASSRRVGQQTGELFF. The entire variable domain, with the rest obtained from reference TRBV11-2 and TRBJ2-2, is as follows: EAGVAQSPRYKIIEKRQSVAFWCNPISGHATLYWYQQILGQGPKLLIQFQNNGVVDDSQLPKDRFSAERLKGVDSTLKIQPAKLEDSAVYLCASSRRVGQQTGELFFGEGSRLTVL.

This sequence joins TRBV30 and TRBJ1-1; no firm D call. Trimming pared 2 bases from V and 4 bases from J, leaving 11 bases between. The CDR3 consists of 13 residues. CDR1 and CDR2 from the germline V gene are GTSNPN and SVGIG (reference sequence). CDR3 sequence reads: CAWSHNQATEAFF. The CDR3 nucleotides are TGTGCCTGGAGTCATAATCAGGCCACTGAAGCTTTCTTT.

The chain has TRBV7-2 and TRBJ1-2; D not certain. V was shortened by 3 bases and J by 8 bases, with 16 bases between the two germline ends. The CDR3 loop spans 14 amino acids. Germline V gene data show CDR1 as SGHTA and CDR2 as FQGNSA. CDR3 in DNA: TGTGCCAGCAGCTTGGATGGCGGTTTCACCGGCTACACCTTC. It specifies CASSLDGGFTGYTF.

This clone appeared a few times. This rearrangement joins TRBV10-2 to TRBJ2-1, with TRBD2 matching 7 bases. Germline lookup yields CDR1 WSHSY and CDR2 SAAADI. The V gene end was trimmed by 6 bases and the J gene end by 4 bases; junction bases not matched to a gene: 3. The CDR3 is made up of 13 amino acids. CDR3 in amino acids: CASRTSTYNEQFF. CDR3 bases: TGCGCCAGCAGGACTAGCACGTACAATGAGCAGTTCTTC.

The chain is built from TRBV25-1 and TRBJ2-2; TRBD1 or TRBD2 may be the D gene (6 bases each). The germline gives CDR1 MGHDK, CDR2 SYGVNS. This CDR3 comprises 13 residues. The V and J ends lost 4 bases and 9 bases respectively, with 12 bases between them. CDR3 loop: CASSAVGGRELFF. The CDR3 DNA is TGTGCCAGCAGTGCCGTCGGGGGCCGGGAGCTGTTTTTT.

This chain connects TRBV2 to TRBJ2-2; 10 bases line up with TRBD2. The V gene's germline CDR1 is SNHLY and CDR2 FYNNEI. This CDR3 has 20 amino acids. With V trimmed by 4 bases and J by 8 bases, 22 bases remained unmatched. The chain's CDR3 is CASSVPGLARGRALTGELFF. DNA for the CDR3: TGTGCCAGCAGTGTTCCGGGACTAGCGAGAGGCCGAGCCCTGACTGGGGAGCTGTTTTTT.

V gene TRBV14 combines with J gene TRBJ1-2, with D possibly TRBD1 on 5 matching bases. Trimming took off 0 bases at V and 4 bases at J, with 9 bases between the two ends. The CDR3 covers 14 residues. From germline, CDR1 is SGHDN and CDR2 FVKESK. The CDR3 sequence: CASSQDSGTYGYTF. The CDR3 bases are TGTGCCAGCAGCCAAGACTCAGGGACCTATGGCTACACCTTC.

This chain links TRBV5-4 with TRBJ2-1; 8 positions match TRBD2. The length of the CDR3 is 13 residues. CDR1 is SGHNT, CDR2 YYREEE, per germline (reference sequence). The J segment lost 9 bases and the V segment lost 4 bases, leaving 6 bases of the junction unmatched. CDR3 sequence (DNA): TGTGCCAGCAGCACGGGACTAGTTGGTGAGCAGTTCTTC. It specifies CASSTGLVGEQFF.

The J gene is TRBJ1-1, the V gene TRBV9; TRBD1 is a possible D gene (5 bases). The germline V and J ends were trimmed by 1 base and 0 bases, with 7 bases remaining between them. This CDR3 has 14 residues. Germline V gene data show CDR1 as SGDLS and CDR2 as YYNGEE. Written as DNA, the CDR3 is TGTGCCAGCAGCGTATCAGGGCTGAACACTGAAGCTTTCTTT. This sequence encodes CASSVSGLNTEAFF.

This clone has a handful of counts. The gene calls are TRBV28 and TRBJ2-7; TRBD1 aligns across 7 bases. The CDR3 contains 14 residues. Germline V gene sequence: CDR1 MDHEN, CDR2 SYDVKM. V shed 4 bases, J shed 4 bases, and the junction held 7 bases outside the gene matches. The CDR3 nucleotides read TGTGCCAGCAGTTCGGGACAGAAGGGATACGAGCAGTACTTC. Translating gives CASSSGQKGYEQYF.

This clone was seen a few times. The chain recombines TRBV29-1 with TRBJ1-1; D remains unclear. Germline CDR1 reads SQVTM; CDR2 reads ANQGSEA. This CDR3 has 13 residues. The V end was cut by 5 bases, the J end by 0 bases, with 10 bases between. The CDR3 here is CSVRSFLNTEAFF. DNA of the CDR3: TGCAGCGTTCGATCGTTCTTGAACACTGAAGCTTTCTTT.

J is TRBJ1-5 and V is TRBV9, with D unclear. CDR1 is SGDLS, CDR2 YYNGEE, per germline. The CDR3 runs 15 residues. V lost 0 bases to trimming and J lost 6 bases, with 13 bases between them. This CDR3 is CASSVGSHAGQPQHF. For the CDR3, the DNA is TGTGCCAGCAGCGTAGGTTCCCATGCGGGTCAGCCCCAGCATTTT. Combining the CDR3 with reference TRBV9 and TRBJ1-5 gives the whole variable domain DSGVTQTPKHLITATGQRVTLRCSPRSGDLSVYWYQQSLDQGLQFLIQYYNGEERAKGNILERFSAQQFPDLHSELNLSSLELGDSALYFCASSVGSHAGQPQHFGDGTRLSIL.

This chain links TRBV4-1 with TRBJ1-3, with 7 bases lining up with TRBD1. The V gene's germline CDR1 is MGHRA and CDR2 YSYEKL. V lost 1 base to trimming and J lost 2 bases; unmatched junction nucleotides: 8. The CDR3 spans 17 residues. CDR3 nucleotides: TGCGCCAGCAGCCAAGGAGAAGGGGGCTATGCTGGAAACACCATATATTTT. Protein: CASSQGEGGYAGNTIYF.

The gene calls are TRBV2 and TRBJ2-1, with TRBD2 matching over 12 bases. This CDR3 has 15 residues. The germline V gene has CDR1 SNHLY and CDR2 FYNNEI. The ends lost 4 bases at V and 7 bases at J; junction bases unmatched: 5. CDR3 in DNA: TGTGCCAGCAGTGCCCTAGCGGGAGGGGGGAATGAGCAGTTCTTC. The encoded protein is CASSALAGGGNEQFF.

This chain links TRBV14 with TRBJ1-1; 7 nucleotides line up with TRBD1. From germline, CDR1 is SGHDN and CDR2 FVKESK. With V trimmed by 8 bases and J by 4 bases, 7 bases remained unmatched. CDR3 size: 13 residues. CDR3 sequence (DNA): TGTGCCAGCCGGGGACAGCAGGTCACTGAAGCTTTCTTT. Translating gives CASRGQQVTEAFF. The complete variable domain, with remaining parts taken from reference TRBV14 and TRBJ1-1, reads EAGVTQFPSHSVIEKGQTVTLRCDPISGHDNLYWYRRVMGKEIKFLLHFVKESKQDESGMPNNRFLAERTGGTYSTLKVQPAELEDSGVYFCASRGQQVTEAFFGQGTRLTVV.

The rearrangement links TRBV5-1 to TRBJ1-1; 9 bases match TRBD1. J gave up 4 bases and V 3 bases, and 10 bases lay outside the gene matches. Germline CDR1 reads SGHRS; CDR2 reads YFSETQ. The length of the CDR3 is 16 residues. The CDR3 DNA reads TGCGCCAGCAGCTGGATCGGGGACAGGGAGGCCACTGAAGCTTTCTTT. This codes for CASSWIGDREATEAFF.

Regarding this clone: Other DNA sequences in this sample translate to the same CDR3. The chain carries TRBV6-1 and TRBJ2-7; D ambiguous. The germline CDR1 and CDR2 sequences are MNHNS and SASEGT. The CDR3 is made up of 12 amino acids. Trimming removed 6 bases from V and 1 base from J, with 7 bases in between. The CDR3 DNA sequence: TGTGCCAGCAGAGGCGAGTCCTACGAGCAGTACTTC. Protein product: CASRGESYEQYF.

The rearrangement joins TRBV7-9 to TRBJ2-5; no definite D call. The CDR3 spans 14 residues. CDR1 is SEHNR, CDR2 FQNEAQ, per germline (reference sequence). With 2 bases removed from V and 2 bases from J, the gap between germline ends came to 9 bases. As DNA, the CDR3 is TGTGCCAGCAGCTTATACCTCCCTCAAGAGACCCAGTACTTC. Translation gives CASSLYLPQETQYF.

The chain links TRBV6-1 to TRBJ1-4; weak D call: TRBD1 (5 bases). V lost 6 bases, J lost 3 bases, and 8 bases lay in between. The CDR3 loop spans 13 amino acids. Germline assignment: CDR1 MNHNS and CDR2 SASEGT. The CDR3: CASRQVPNEKLFF. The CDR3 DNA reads TGTGCCAGCAGACAGGTCCCTAATGAAAAACTGTTTTTT.

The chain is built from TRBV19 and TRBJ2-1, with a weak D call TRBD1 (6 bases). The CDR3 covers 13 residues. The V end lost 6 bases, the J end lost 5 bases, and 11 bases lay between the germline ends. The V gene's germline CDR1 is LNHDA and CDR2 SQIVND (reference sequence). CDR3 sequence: CASSGQTDNEQFF. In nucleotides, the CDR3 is TGTGCCAGTAGCGGACAGACCGACAATGAGCAGTTCTTC.

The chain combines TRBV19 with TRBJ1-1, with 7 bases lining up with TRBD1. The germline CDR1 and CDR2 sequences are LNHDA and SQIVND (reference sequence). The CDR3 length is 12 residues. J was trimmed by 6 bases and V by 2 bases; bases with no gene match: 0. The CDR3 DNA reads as TGTGCCAGTAGTATACAGGGGGCTGAAGCTTTCTTT. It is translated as CASSIQGAEAFF.

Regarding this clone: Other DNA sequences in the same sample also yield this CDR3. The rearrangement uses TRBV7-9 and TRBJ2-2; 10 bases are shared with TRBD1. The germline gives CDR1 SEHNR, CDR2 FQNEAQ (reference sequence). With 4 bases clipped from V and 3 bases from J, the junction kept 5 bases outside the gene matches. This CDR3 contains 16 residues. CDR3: CASSSRDRGDTGELFF. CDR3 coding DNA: TGTGCCAGCAGCTCCCGGGACAGGGGCGACACCGGGGAGCTGTTTTTT.

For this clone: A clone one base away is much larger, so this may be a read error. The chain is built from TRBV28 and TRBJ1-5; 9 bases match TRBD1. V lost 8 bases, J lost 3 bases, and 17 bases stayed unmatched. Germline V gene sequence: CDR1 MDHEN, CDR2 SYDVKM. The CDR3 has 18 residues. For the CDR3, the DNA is TGTGCCAGCGGTTCACTCACCACAGGGGGCGGCGTCAATCAGCCCCAGCATTTT. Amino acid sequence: CASGSLTTGGGVNQPQHF.

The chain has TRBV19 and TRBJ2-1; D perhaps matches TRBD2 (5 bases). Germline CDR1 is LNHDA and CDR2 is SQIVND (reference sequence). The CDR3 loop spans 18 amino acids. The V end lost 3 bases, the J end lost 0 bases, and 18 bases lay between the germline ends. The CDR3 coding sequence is TGTGCCAGTAGTATGAGGGTTACCCGATCGAGCTCCTACAATGAGCAGTTCTTC. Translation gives CASSMRVTRSSSYNEQFF.

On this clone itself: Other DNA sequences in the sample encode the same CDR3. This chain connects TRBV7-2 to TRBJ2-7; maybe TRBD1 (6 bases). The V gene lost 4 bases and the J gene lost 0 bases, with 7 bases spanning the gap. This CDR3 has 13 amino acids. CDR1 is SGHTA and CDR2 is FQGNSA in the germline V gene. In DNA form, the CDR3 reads TGTGCCAGCAGCTCAGGGGCCTCCTACGAGCAGTACTTC. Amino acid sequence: CASSSGASYEQYF.